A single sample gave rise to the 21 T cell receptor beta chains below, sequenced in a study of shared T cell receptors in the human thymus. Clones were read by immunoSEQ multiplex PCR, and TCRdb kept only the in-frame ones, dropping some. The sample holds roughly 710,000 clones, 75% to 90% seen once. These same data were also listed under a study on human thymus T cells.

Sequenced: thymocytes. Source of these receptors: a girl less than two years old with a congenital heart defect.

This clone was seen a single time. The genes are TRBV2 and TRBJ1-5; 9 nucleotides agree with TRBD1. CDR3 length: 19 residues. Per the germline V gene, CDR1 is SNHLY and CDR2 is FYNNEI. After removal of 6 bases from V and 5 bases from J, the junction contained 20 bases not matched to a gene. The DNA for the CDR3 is TGTGCCAGCAGGTACCCAGTGGACAGGGGCGCTATCGATGATCAGCCCCAGCATTTT. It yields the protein CASRYPVDRGAIDDQPQHF. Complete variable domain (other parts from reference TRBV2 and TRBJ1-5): EPEVTQTPSHQVTQMGQEVILRCVPISNHLYFYWYRQILGQKVEFLVSFYNNEISEKSEIFDDQFSVERPDGSNFTLKIRSTKLEDSAMYFCASRYPVDRGAIDDQPQHFGDGTRLSIL.

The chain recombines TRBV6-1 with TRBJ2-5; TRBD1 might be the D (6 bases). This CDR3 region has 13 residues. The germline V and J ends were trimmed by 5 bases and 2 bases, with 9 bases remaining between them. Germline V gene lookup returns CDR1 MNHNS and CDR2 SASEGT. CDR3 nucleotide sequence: TGTGCCAGCAGTCCAGGACAGCAAGAGACCCAGTACTTC. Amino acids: CASSPGQQETQYF.

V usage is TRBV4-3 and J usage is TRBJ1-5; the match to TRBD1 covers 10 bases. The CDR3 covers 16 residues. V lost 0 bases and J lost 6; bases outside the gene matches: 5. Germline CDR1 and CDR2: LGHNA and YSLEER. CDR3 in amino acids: CASSQERDRGGQPQHF. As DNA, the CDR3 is TGCGCCAGCAGCCAAGAAAGGGACAGGGGAGGTCAGCCCCAGCATTTT.

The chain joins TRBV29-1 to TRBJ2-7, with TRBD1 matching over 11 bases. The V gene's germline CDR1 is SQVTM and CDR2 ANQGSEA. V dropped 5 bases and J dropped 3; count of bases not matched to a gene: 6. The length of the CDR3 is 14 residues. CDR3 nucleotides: TGCAGCGTTAAGGACAGGGGGCTTATCTACGAGCAGTACTTC. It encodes CSVKDRGLIYEQYF.

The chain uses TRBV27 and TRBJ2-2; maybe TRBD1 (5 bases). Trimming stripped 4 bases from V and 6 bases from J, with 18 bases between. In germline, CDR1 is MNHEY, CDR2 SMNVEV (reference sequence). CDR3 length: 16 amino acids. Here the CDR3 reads CASSYTRTPNAGELFF. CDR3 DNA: TGTGCCAGCAGTTATACGCGGACACCCAACGCCGGGGAGCTGTTTTTT.

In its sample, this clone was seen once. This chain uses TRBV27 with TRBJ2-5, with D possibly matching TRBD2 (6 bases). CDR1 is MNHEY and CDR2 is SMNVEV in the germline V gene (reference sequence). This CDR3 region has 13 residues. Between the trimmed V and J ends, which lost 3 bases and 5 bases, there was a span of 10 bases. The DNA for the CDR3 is TGTGCCAGCAGTTTTCTAGCGAGGGAGACCCAGTACTTC. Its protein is CASSFLARETQYF.

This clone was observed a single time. CDR3 sequence: CASNDRDRADTGYGYTF. In DNA form, the CDR3 reads TGTGCCAGCAATGACCGGGACAGGGCCGATACTGGGTATGGCTACACCTTC. The chain links TRBV9 to TRBJ1-2, with TRBD1 identical over 9 bases. V lost 6 bases, J lost 5 bases, and 17 bases stayed unmatched. Germline loops: CDR1 SGDLS, CDR2 YYNGEE. The CDR3 sequence is 17 residues long.

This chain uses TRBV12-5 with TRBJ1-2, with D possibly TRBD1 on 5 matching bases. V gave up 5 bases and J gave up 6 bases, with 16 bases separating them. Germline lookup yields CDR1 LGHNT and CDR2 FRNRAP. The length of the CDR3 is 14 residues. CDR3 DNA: TGTGCTAGTGGTGCGTCGCACGACAGAGATGGCTACACCTTC. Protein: CASGASHDRDGYTF.

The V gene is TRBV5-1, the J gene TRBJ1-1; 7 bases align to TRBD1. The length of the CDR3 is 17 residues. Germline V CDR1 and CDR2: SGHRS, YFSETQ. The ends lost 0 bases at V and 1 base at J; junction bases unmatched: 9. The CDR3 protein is CASSLVRGPHQNTEAFF. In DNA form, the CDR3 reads TGCGCCAGCAGCTTGGTAAGGGGGCCCCATCAGAACACTGAAGCTTTCTTT.

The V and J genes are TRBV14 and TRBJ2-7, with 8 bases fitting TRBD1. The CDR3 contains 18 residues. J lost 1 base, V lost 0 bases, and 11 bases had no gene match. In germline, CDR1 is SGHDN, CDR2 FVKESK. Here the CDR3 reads CASSQDETPGQASYEQYF. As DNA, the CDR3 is TGTGCCAGCAGCCAAGACGAGACACCGGGACAGGCGTCCTACGAGCAGTACTTC.

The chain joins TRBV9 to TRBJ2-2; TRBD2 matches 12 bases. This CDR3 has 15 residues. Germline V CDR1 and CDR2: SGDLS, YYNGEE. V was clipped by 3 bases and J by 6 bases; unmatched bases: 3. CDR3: CASSARLAGAGELFF. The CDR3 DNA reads TGTGCCAGCAGCGCAAGACTAGCGGGGGCCGGGGAGCTGTTTTTT.

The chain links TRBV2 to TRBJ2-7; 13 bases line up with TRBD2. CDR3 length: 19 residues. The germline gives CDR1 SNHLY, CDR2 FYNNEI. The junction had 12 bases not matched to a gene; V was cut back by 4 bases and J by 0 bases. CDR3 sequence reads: CASSGLVGTSGESSYEQYF. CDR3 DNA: TGTGCCAGCAGTGGGCTCGTCGGGACTAGCGGGGAGAGCTCCTACGAGCAGTACTTC.

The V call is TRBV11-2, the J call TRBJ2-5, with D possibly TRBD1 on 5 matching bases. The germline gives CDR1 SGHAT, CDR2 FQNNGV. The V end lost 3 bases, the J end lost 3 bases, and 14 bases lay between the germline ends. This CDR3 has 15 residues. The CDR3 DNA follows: TGTGCCAGCAGCTTTGCGACAGCTCAAGAAGAGACCCAGTACTTC. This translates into CASSFATAQEETQYF.

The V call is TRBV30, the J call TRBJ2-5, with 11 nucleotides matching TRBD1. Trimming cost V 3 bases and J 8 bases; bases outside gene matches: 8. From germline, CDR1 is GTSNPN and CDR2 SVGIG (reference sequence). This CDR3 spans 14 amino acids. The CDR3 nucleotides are TGTGCCTGGAGGGACAGGGGGCGAAGGAAAACCCAGTACTTC. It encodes CAWRDRGRRKTQYF.

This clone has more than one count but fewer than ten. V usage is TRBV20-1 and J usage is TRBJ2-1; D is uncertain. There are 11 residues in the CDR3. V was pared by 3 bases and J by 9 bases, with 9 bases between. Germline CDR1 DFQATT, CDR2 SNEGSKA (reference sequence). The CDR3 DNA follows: TGCAGTGCTAGTTTATCCCCTGAGCAGTTCTTC. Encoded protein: CSASLSPEQFF.

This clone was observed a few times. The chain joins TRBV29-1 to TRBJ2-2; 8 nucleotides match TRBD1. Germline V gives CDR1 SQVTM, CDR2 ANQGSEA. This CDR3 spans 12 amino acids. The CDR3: CAGGANTGELFF. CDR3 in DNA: TGCGCAGGGGGCGCGAACACCGGGGAGCTGTTTTTT.

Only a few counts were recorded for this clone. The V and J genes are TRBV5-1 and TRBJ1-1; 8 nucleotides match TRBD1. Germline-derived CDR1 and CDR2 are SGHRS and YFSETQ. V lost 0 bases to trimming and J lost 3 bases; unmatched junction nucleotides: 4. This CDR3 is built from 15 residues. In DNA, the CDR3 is TGCGCCAGCAGCTTGGGACCACAGGGGGACACTGAAGCTTTCTTT. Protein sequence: CASSLGPQGDTEAFF.

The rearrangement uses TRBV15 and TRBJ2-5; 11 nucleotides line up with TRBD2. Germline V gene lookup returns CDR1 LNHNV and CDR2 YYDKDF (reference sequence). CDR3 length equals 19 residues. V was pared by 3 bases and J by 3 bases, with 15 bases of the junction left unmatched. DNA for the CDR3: TGTGCCACCAGCAGCCAGCCCGGAAGGGCTAGCGGGGGGAAAGAGACCCAGTACTTC. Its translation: CATSSQPGRASGGKETQYF.

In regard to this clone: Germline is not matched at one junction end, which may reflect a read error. The CDR3 nucleotides are TGTGCTAGCAGCTACAGGGGGATAGCACCCCTCCACTTT. It encodes CASSYRGIAPLHF. J is TRBJ1-6 and V is TRBV7-7, with 8 bases identical to TRBD1. This CDR3 is 13 amino acids long. CDR1 and CDR2 (germline): SSHAT, FNYEAQ (reference sequence).

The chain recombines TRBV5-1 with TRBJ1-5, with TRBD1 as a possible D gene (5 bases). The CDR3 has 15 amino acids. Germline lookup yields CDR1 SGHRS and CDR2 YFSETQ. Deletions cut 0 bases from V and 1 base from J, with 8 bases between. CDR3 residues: CASSLAGGSNQPQHF. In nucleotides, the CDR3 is TGCGCCAGCAGCTTGGCCGGGGGAAGCAATCAGCCCCAGCATTTT.

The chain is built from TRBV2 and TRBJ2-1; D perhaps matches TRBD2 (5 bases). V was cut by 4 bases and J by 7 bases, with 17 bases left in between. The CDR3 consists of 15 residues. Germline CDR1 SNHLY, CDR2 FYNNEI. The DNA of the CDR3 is TGTGCCAGCAGTGGGGAGAGAGCTTTGGGGAATGAGCAGTTCTTC. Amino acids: CASSGERALGNEQFF.